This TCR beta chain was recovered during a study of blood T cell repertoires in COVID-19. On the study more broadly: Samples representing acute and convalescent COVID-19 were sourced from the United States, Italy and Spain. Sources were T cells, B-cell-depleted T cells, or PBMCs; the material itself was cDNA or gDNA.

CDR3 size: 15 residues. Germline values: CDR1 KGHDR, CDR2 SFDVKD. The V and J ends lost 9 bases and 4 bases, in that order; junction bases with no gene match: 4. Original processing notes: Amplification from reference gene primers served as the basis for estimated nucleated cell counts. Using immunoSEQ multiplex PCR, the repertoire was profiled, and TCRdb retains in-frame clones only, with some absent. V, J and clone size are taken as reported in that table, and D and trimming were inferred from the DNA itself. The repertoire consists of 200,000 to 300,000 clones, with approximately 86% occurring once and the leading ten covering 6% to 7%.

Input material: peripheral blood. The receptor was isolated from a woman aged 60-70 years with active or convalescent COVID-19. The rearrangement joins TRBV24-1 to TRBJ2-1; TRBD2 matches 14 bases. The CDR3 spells CATGLAGGVYNEQFF. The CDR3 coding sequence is TGTGCCACCGGACTAGCGGGGGGCGTGTACAATGAGCAGTTCTTC.